This TCR beta chain came from a study of cytomegalovirus exposure and HLA in healthy donors. For the study at large: The 90 to 150 validation repertoires used the same platform as the roughly 700 first-cohort repertoires (as reported by a later analysis). Study findings and constraints: Reports credit the classifier with highly specific, highly sensitive diagnosis of cytomegalovirus status. The study put some 150 TCR beta chains on its list as cytomegalovirus-associated. TCR clusters originating in the first cohort tended to co-occur in the 120 validation repertoires, according to a later analysis.

Trimming cost V 0 bases and J 0 bases, with 3 bases left between them. The CDR3 runs 15 residues. Germline CDR1 reads MNHNS; CDR2 reads SASEGT. This clone was observed a few times. Its target is unknown. With a much larger clone just one base away, this may be a read error. At the DNA level, this CDR3 is encoded by other sequences in the same sample as well. Sequencing used immunoSEQ multiplex PCR; TCRdb keeps in-frame clones, though not all of them. Of a few hundred thousand clones listed, around 80% are singletons. The chain recombines TRBV6-1 with TRBJ2-6; D uncertain. Sequenced: PBMCs. The origin of this receptor is a woman aged 25 to 39 in good health and CMV-seropositive. CDR3 in amino acids: CASSEAGSGANVLTF. Here the CDR3 DNA reads TGTGCCAGCAGTGAAGCAGGCTCTGGGGCCAACGTCCTGACTTTC.